This entry lists 26 T cell receptor beta chains sequenced from one sample in a study of T-cell memory formation after mild COVID-19. One entry per CDR3 protein, called by TCRdb with MiXCR from the 5' RACE reads. The sample lists approximately 100,000 distinct CDR3 sequences; 15% to 20% were seen once. The sequencing input was PBMCs or a T cell subset sorted from them (not recorded which). These receptors all come from an adult woman who had mild COVID-19 (a few samples of this study predate the infection). Cell type and time point are not known.

The count of this clonotype is one. The rearrangement links TRBV7-9 to TRBJ2-3, with a tentative D call TRBD1 (7 bases). The CDR3 has 17 amino acids. From germline, CDR1 is SEHNR and CDR2 FQNEAQ (reference sequence). Trimming took 3 bases from V and 2 from J, leaving 18 bases between them. CDR3 in amino acids: CASSFGVEGQNTDTQYF. CDR3 nucleotides: TGTGCCAGCAGCTTCGGTGTGGAGGGACAGAACACAGATACGCAGTATTTT.

This clonotype was detected only a few times. The chain joins TRBV7-6 to TRBJ2-5; TRBD1 matches 10 bases. Germline loops: CDR1 SGHVS, CDR2 FNYEAQ. The CDR3 runs 15 residues. V lost 3 bases, J lost 2 bases, and 3 bases stayed unmatched. The CDR3 coding sequence is TGTGCCAGCAGCTTCGAGGACAGGGGGCAAGAGACCCAGTACTTC. Translating it yields CASSFEDRGQETQYF.

This clonotype has just a few counts. The chain combines TRBV5-5 with TRBJ2-7; D might be TRBD2 (5 bases). Per germline, CDR1 SGHKS and CDR2 YYEKEE (reference sequence). The V end was cut by 1 base, the J end by 4 bases, with 12 bases between. The CDR3 is 14 amino acids. CDR3 in amino acids: CASSLQQWEYEQYF. The CDR3 nucleotides read TGTGCCAGCAGCTTGCAGCAATGGGAGTACGAGCAGTACTTC.

In its sample, this clonotype was seen a few times. The V and J genes are TRBV7-2 and TRBJ2-4, with TRBD1 as a possible D gene (6 bases). V dropped 5 bases and J dropped 2 bases, with 7 bases sitting between them. Looked up from germline, CDR1 is SGHTA and CDR2 is FQGNSA. This CDR3 comprises 13 residues. DNA of the CDR3: TGTGCCAGCAGCCGGGACACCAAAAACATTCAGTACTTC. Amino acids: CASSRDTKNIQYF.

V gene TRBV5-4 combines with J gene TRBJ1-1, with no clear D. Germline CDR1 SGHNT, CDR2 YYREEE (reference sequence). V was trimmed by 5 bases and J by 5 bases, leaving 13 bases between them. The CDR3 loop spans 13 amino acids. The CDR3 spells CASRATRGTEAFF. DNA of the CDR3: TGTGCCAGCAGAGCCACGCGTGGGACTGAAGCTTTCTTT.

This clonotype was observed a handful of times. V gene TRBV7-2 combines with J gene TRBJ2-2, with 11 bases that match TRBD2. Germline-derived CDR1 and CDR2 are SGHTA and FQGNSA. V was pared by 0 bases and J by 5 bases, with 8 bases of the junction left unmatched. There are 18 residues in the CDR3. Here the CDR3 reads CASSLAPRLAGRTGELFF. CDR3 sequence (DNA): TGTGCCAGCAGCTTAGCCCCGAGACTAGCGGGAAGAACCGGGGAGCTGTTTTTT.

The chain combines TRBV30 with TRBJ1-2; TRBD1 is a possible D gene (5 bases). Between the trimmed V and J ends, which lost 0 bases and 3 bases, there was a span of 11 bases. The CDR3 sequence is 14 residues long. Germline values: CDR1 GTSNPN, CDR2 SVGIG (reference sequence). As DNA, the CDR3 is TGTGCCTGGAGTGTAACCCGGGGCTACTATGGCTACACCTTC. This sequence encodes CAWSVTRGYYGYTF.

V is TRBV29-1 and J is TRBJ2-3; D remains ambiguous. Germline V gene data show CDR1 as SQVTM and CDR2 as ANQGSEA. This CDR3 spans 10 amino acids. The CDR3 bases are TGCAGTGGAAGTGCGGATACGCAGTATTTT. Amino acid sequence: CSGSADTQYF.

CDR3 in amino acids: CATSDWTSGRANEQFF. As DNA, the CDR3 is TGTGCCACCAGTGATTGGACTAGCGGGAGGGCCAATGAGCAGTTCTTC. This chain joins TRBV24-1 and TRBJ2-1, with 15 bases identical to TRBD2. CDR3 length equals 16 residues. The trim removed 2 bases at V and 6 bases at J, leaving 1 base unmatched. CDR1 is KGHDR and CDR2 is SFDVKD in the germline V gene.

The chain couples TRBV6-5 to TRBJ1-2; D is uncertain. The CDR3 consists of 16 residues. V was clipped by 0 bases and J by 6 bases, with 17 bases between them. CDR1 MNHEY and CDR2 SVGAGI come from the germline V gene. The CDR3 spells CASSYSSLIGVDGYTF. DNA of the CDR3: TGTGCCAGCAGTTACTCATCCCTTATCGGGGTAGATGGCTACACCTTC.

The sample holds one count of this clonotype. The CDR3: CSVEILGGLETQYF. Written as DNA, the CDR3 is TGCAGCGTTGAAATTCTTGGAGGGCTAGAGACCCAGTACTTC. The chain uses TRBV29-1 and TRBJ2-5; tentatively, D is TRBD2 (6 bases). Germline-derived CDR1 and CDR2 are SQVTM and ANQGSEA. The CDR3 length is 14 residues. V dropped 2 bases and J dropped 4 bases, with 14 bases sitting between them.

The chain has TRBV30 and TRBJ2-1, with D hard to call. CDR3 length: 13 residues. The germline V gene encodes CDR1 GTSNPN and CDR2 SVGIG (reference sequence). V was shortened by 1 base and J by 6 bases, with 10 bases between the two germline ends. The CDR3 loop is CAWSGAWPNEQFF. The CDR3 DNA is TGTGCCTGGAGTGGGGCGTGGCCCAATGAGCAGTTCTTC.

This clonotype was counted a few times. V and J are TRBV5-1 and TRBJ1-1; D unclear. The germline gives CDR1 SGHRS, CDR2 YFSETQ. Trimming stripped 1 base from V and 3 bases from J, with 16 bases between. The CDR3 length is 16 residues. CDR3 coding DNA: TGCGCCAGCAGCTTGAGCGGCCTCGGCACCTACACTGAAGCTTTCTTT. Residues: CASSLSGLGTYTEAFF. Combining the CDR3 with reference TRBV5-1 and TRBJ1-1 gives the whole variable domain KAGVTQTPRYLIKTRGQQVTLSCSPISGHRSVSWYQQTPGQGLQFLFEYFSETQRNKGNFPGRFSGRQFSNSRSEMNVSTLELGDSALYLCASSLSGLGTYTEAFFGQGTRLTVV.

This clonotype was detected a few times. This sequence joins TRBV29-1 and TRBJ2-1; unclear D gene. Trimming stripped 4 bases from V and 0 bases from J, with 7 bases between. The CDR3 has 13 amino acids. The germline CDR1 and CDR2 sequences are SQVTM and ANQGSEA. The CDR3 DNA reads as TGCAGCGTTGCCAGGAGCTCCTACAATGAGCAGTTCTTC. It is translated as CSVARSSYNEQFF.

There are a few counts of this clonotype. The chain carries TRBV7-9 and TRBJ2-7; 9 nucleotides line up with TRBD1. V lost 2 bases, J lost 5 bases, and 16 bases stayed unmatched. The germline V gene has CDR1 SEHNR and CDR2 FQNEAQ (reference sequence). The CDR3 runs to 18 residues. The CDR3 protein is CASSLSLVGQGVIDEQYF. The CDR3 DNA sequence: TGTGCCAGCAGCTTATCACTCGTGGGACAGGGCGTTATAGACGAGCAGTACTTC.

The sample holds a few counts of this clonotype. The rearrangement links TRBV29-1 to TRBJ2-7; TRBD1 agrees at 9 bases. CDR3 length: 13 amino acids. V lost 4 bases, J lost 2 bases, and 3 bases stayed unmatched. Germline V gene lookup returns CDR1 SQVTM and CDR2 ANQGSEA. The CDR3 region is CSVGTGATYEQYF. CDR3 DNA sequence: TGCAGCGTTGGGACAGGGGCCACCTACGAGCAGTACTTC.

This chain uses TRBV9 with TRBJ1-1; D not certain. CDR1 is SGDLS and CDR2 is YYNGEE in the germline V gene. V was shortened by 3 bases and J by 5 bases, with 14 bases between the two germline ends. The CDR3 has 14 amino acids. CDR3 region: CASSGASQGTEAFF. The CDR3 DNA reads TGTGCCAGCAGCGGCGCATCCCAAGGGACTGAAGCTTTCTTT.

The J gene is TRBJ2-2, the V gene TRBV12-3 or TRBV12-4, with 7 bases aligning to TRBD1. The CDR3 is 13 residues long. The ends lost 3 bases at V and 6 bases at J; junction bases unmatched: 1. This CDR3 reads CASSFQGAGELFF. The CDR3 DNA is TGTGCCAGCAGTTTTCAGGGGGCCGGGGAGCTGTTTTTT.

In its sample, this clonotype was seen a few times. The chain carries TRBV24-1 and TRBJ2-1; D is undetermined. Looked up from germline, CDR1 is KGHDR and CDR2 is SFDVKD. V lost 1 base to trimming and J lost 6 bases, with 6 bases between them. This CDR3 is built from 13 residues. The CDR3 bases are TGTGCCACCAGTGATTTTTACGGCAATGAGCAGTTCTTC. Its protein is CATSDFYGNEQFF.

This clonotype appeared a few times. CDR3 bases: TGCAGTGCTACGGGGACTAGCGTCACCTACGAGCAGTACTTC. Translated: CSATGTSVTYEQYF. The chain couples TRBV20-1 to TRBJ2-7; 10 bases agree with TRBD2. CDR3 length: 14 amino acids. The J segment lost 2 bases and the V segment lost 4 bases, leaving 5 bases of the junction unmatched. Germline CDR1 reads DFQATT; CDR2 reads SNEGSKA (reference sequence).

The rearrangement uses TRBV5-6 and TRBJ2-1; no firm D call. V lost 1 base and J 5 bases, leaving 7 bases between the germline ends. Germline CDR1 reads SGHDT; CDR2 reads YYEEEE. CDR3 length equals 13 residues. CDR3 amino acids: CASSLPSNNEQFF. CDR3 nucleotide sequence: TGTGCCAGCAGCTTGCCCAGCAACAATGAGCAGTTCTTC.

As DNA, the CDR3 is TGTGCCAGCAGCATTCCTCAGGCCTCCAATCAGCCCCAGCATTTT. This gives the protein CASSIPQASNQPQHF. The V call is TRBV7-6, the J call TRBJ1-5; no definite D call. V shed 5 bases and J shed 3 bases, with 14 bases lying between them. The CDR3 extends over 15 amino acids. The V gene's germline CDR1 is SGHVS and CDR2 FNYEAQ.

The sample holds a few counts of this clonotype. V and J are TRBV20-1 and TRBJ2-3; TRBD2 agrees at 11 bases. The CDR3 length is 16 residues. V was pared by 0 bases and J by 3 bases, with 5 bases of the junction left unmatched. CDR1 DFQATT and CDR2 SNEGSKA come from the germline V gene (reference sequence). CDR3 sequence (DNA): TGCAGTGCTAGAGATATAGCGGGGGGGGAAACAGATACGCAGTATTTT. Translating gives CSARDIAGGETDTQYF.

This chain connects TRBV24-1 to TRBJ2-3; 10 bases align to TRBD1. CDR3 length: 17 amino acids. V lost 4 bases, J lost 2 bases, and 8 bases stayed unmatched. CDR1 is KGHDR, CDR2 SFDVKD, per germline. CDR3 DNA sequence: TGTGCCACCAGTGACCGGGACAGGGGCGGGTCCACAGATACGCAGTATTTT. Residues: CATSDRDRGGSTDTQYF.

The chain recombines TRBV5-1 with TRBJ2-1; 11 bases are a match to TRBD1. This CDR3 contains 14 residues. The J segment lost 8 bases and the V segment lost 0 bases, leaving 1 base of the junction unmatched. Germline CDR1 and CDR2: SGHRS and YFSETQ. The DNA for the CDR3 is TGCGCCAGCAGCTTGGGGACAGGGGGCTATGAGCAGTTCTTC. This translates into CASSLGTGGYEQFF.

This clonotype has only a few counts. The chain employs TRBV20-1 and TRBJ2-7; 7 bases fit TRBD1. Germline V gene data show CDR1 as DFQATT and CDR2 as SNEGSKA (reference sequence). The junction had 8 bases not matched to a gene; V was cut back by 0 bases and J by 0 bases. The CDR3 extends over 16 amino acids. In DNA form, the CDR3 reads TGCAGTGCTAGAGATTTCCAGGGGGAATTCTCCTACGAGCAGTACTTC. It encodes CSARDFQGEFSYEQYF.